This TCR beta chain stems from a study of T cell responses to AZD1222 COVID-19 vaccine. About the research overall: Analyses pooled second doses at about 4 or about 12 weeks.

A remark on this clone: Its cognate antigen is unknown.

This CDR3 region has 16 residues. The ends were cut back, 0 bases at V and 8 bases at J, with 16 bases in the middle. Per germline, CDR1 SEHNR and CDR2 FQNEAQ (reference sequence). TCRdb's table, derived via immunoSEQ multiplex PCR, lists solely in-frame clones and lacks some. The profile shows some 150,000 clones, over 75% of them singletons. Notes on the study in general: Scientists sampled the repertoires only once the peak T cell response had passed. At baseline, just 5 or 6 AZD1222 recipients tested seropositive.

Sequencing was performed on peripheral blood, taken on day 0 of AZD1222 vaccination. The chain recombines TRBV7-9 with TRBJ1-4; no clear D. The receptor comes from an adult in good health. Here the CDR3 DNA reads TGTGCCAGCAGCTTAGCCCGGGGTGACGGCAAAGAAAAACTGTTTTTT. This codes for CASSLARGDGKEKLFF.